This TCR beta chain originates from a study of blood T cell repertoires in COVID-19. Study context: In each case, the material was cDNA or gDNA derived from T cells, B-cell-depleted T cells, or PBMCs.

The authors' processing: Amplified reference gene primers provided the basis for estimating nucleated cell counts. Clones were read by immunoSEQ multiplex PCR, and TCRdb kept only the in-frame ones, dropping some. That table gives V, J and clone size, and the DNA gave D and trimming. The sample yields fewer than 200,000 clones, about 83% seen once. This CDR3 spans 13 amino acids. The V end lost 4 bases, the J end lost 6 bases, and 14 bases lay between the germline ends. Germline-derived CDR1 and CDR2 are SGHRS and YFSETQ. The rearrangement joins TRBV5-1 to TRBJ2-7, with D unresolved. This TCR was recovered from a woman in her twenties or thirties who had been exposed to COVID-19. Sequences were obtained from PBMCs or T cells enriched from blood (not recorded which). CDR3 in DNA: TGCGCCAGCAGCCCCGGTCGGGTCCCCGAGCAGTACTTC. Translating gives CASSPGRVPEQYF.